Presented here are 30 T cell receptor beta chains from one specimen sequenced in a study of CD8+CD57+ T cells in acquired aplastic anemia. Patients picked for sequencing had shown CD8+CD57+ cell expansion detected by flow cytometry. Template material for TCR beta VDJ and CDR3 profiling consisted of genomic DNA. TCRdb fed the reads into MiXCR, producing one record per CDR3 protein. The table includes 180,000 or so distinct CDR3 sequences, around 50% detected once. The sample comprised sorted CD4+, CD8+, or CD8+CD57+ T cells (not recorded which) from PBMCs. The receptors here all came from a human donor with aplastic anemia.

Points on this clonotype: Mismatch with germline at one junction end may stem from a read error. V gene TRBV3-1 combines with J gene TRBJ1-2, with TRBD1 as a possible D gene (6 bases). Germline CDR1 is LGHDT and CDR2 is YNNKEL (reference sequence). CDR3 size: 18 residues. The CDR3, as DNA: TGTGCCGGCAGCCCCTTCTTTGGGGGCGCTTCCGGATTTGAGGGCTACACCTTC. Encoded protein: CAGSPFFGGASGFEGYTF.

Points on this clonotype: An end of the junction differs from the germline gene, which may be a read error. V usage is TRBV7-9 and J usage is TRBJ1-3; D may be TRBD1 (5 bases). This CDR3 is built from 15 residues. CDR1 is SEHNR and CDR2 is FQNEAQ in the germline V gene (reference sequence). CDR3 nucleotide sequence: TGTGCCAGCAGCTTAGCGGGGGGAACTGGAAACACCACATATTTT. Its translation is CASSLAGGTGNTTYF.

J is TRBJ2-3 and V is TRBV10-3, with D perhaps matching TRBD1 (6 bases). The CDR3 extends over 13 amino acids. Trimming pared 6 bases from V and 5 bases from J, leaving 12 bases between. CDR1 and CDR2 (germline): ENHRY, SYGVKD. The CDR3, as DNA: TGTGCCATCAGCCTTACGGACAGAGATACGCAGTATTTT. Translated, it gives CAISLTDRDTQYF.

In its sample, this clonotype is medium-sized. The V gene is TRBV14, the J gene TRBJ1-4; no firm D call. CDR1 and CDR2 from the germline V gene are SGHDN and FVKESK. This CDR3 comprises 11 residues. V was pared by 1 base and J by 11 bases, with 5 bases between. In DNA form, the CDR3 reads TGTGCCAGCAGCCAAGTACTGAAACTGTTTTTT. This sequence encodes CASSQVLKLFF.

The rearrangement joins TRBV10-1 to TRBJ2-5; a weak D match, TRBD2 (6 bases). The CDR3 contains 16 residues. Germline values: CDR1 WNHNN, CDR2 SYGVQD (reference sequence). V lost 6 bases, J lost 2 bases, and 19 bases lay in between. The CDR3: CASRDGLARGQETQYF. The CDR3 bases are TGCGCCAGCAGAGATGGGCTAGCGAGGGGTCAAGAGACCCAGTACTTC.

This clonotype was seen repeatedly, ten times or more. The V gene is TRBV20-1, the J gene TRBJ1-4; TRBD1 is a possible D gene (5 bases). Trimming removed 0 bases from V and 2 bases from J, with 10 bases in between. The germline gives CDR1 DFQATT, CDR2 SNEGSKA (reference sequence). CDR3 size: 15 residues. CDR3 residues: CSARDGGTTNEKLFF. In DNA, the CDR3 is TGCAGTGCTAGAGATGGAGGGACGACTAATGAAAAACTGTTTTTT.

This clonotype has a count of ten or more. The chain recombines TRBV2 with TRBJ2-2; D remains unclear. Trimming shortened V by 3 bases and J by 0 bases, and 8 bases separated the two germline ends. The CDR3 contains 15 residues. The germline V gene encodes CDR1 SNHLY and CDR2 FYNNEI. The CDR3 is CASSDRRANTGELFF. In DNA form, the CDR3 reads TGTGCCAGCAGTGATCGGAGAGCGAACACCGGGGAGCTGTTTTTT.

The CDR3 DNA reads as TGTGCCAGCAGTGAAGTTAGGAACACTGAAGCTTTCTTT. Protein: CASSEVRNTEAFF. J is TRBJ1-1 and V is TRBV2, with D unresolved. Trimming stripped 1 base from V and 1 base from J, with 4 bases between. The germline V gene encodes CDR1 SNHLY and CDR2 FYNNEI. The CDR3 length is 13 residues.

This clonotype appeared many times. The V and J genes are TRBV12-3 or TRBV12-4 and TRBJ2-2, with a tentative D call TRBD1 (6 bases). The CDR3 has 14 residues. V lost 6 bases, J lost 1 base, and 9 bases lay in between. The CDR3 is CASSRDMNTGELFF. The CDR3 region has the DNA TGTGCCAGCAGCAGGGACATGAACACCGGGGAGCTGTTTTTT.

There are a few counts of this clonotype. The CDR3, as DNA: TGTGCCAGCAGTCGAGGGGGGATCACCGGGGAGCTGTTTTTT. This codes for CASSRGGITGELFF. The rearrangement joins TRBV6-1 to TRBJ2-2; D possibly matches TRBD1 or TRBD2 (6 bases each). This CDR3 comprises 14 residues. V shed 5 bases and J shed 4 bases, with 11 bases lying between them. Per the germline V gene, CDR1 is MNHNS and CDR2 is SASEGT.

V gene TRBV6-1 combines with J gene TRBJ2-7; D is undetermined. Deletions cut 3 bases from V and 0 bases from J, with 12 bases between. This CDR3 contains 15 residues. Germline V lookup: CDR1 MNHNS, CDR2 SASEGT. The CDR3 nucleotides are TGTGCCAGCAGTGACCGCCCCAGCAACTCCTACGAGCAGTACTTC. Protein sequence: CASSDRPSNSYEQYF.

This clonotype was counted at least ten times. This chain connects TRBV12-3 or TRBV12-4 to TRBJ2-3; tentatively, D is TRBD1 (8 bases). The V end was cut by 5 bases, the J end by 2 bases, with 17 bases between. CDR3 length: 16 residues. CDR3 amino acids: CASSRWTGTNTDTQYF. As DNA, the CDR3 is TGTGCCAGCAGTCGATGGACAGGGACTAACACAGATACGCAGTATTTT.

This clonotype was seen only a few times. The chain links TRBV2 to TRBJ1-6; unclear D gene. Germline CDR1 reads SNHLY; CDR2 reads FYNNEI. This CDR3 is 14 amino acids long. V was shortened by 11 bases and J by 4 bases, with 15 bases between the two germline ends. The CDR3 sequence is CASSSREYNSPLHF. In DNA form, the CDR3 reads TGTGCCTCCTCAAGTCGGGAATATAATTCACCCCTCCACTTT.

Of note for this clonotype: Being one base from a much bigger clone, this may be a read error. The chain recombines TRBV7-9 with TRBJ1-4; TRBD1 agrees at 9 bases. CDR1 and CDR2 (germline): SEHNR, FQNEAQ (reference sequence). With 5 bases clipped from V and 8 bases from J, the junction kept 9 bases outside the gene matches. This CDR3 spans 15 amino acids. The CDR3 is CASSLRTGVAEKLFF. In DNA, the CDR3 is TGTGCCAGCAGCCTAAGGACAGGGGTCGCAGAAAAACTGTTTTTT.

This clonotype was counted between two and nine times. The chain links TRBV2 to TRBJ1-5, with no clear D. The CDR3 totals 14 residues. V dropped 10 bases and J dropped 2 bases, with 15 bases sitting between them. Germline V gives CDR1 SNHLY, CDR2 FYNNEI. The CDR3 spells CATGGVAGNQPQHF. The CDR3 DNA reads TGTGCCACCGGTGGAGTGGCAGGCAATCAGCCCCAGCATTTT.

Ten or more counts support this clonotype. The V call is TRBV5-4, the J call TRBJ1-2, with unresolved D. In germline, CDR1 is SGHNT, CDR2 YYREEE (reference sequence). The V end lost 0 bases, the J end lost 0 bases, and 6 bases lay between the germline ends. The CDR3 consists of 14 residues. The CDR3 DNA sequence: TGTGCCAGCAGCTTGGATGCCACTAACTATGGCTACACCTTC. This translates into CASSLDATNYGYTF.

This CDR3 is CATSKAGTDTQYF. The CDR3 nucleotides are TGTGCCACCAGCAAAGCGGGCACAGATACGCAGTATTTT. The rearrangement uses TRBV15 and TRBJ2-3; D might be TRBD2 (5 bases). Trimming cost V 4 bases and J 1 base, with 6 bases left between them. CDR1 and CDR2 from the germline V gene are LNHNV and YYDKDF (reference sequence). The CDR3 runs to 13 residues.

To note about this clonotype: The junction does not match germline at one end; this may be a read error. V and J are TRBV7-2 and TRBJ2-1, with 7 bases fitting TRBD2. CDR3 size: 16 residues. CDR1 is SGHTA, CDR2 FQGNSA, per germline. CDR3 nucleotide sequence: TGTGCCAGCAGCTTAGCGGGGGGGAACTCCTACAATGAGCAGTCCTTC. This translates into CASSLAGGNSYNEQSF.

Only a few counts were recorded for this clonotype. The rearrangement links TRBV20-1 to TRBJ1-6; D uncertain. Germline values: CDR1 DFQATT, CDR2 SNEGSKA (reference sequence). Deletions cut 1 base from V and 8 bases from J, with 9 bases between. The CDR3 has 13 amino acids. CDR3 amino acids: CSARGLRDSPLHF. DNA for the CDR3: TGCAGTGCTAGAGGACTTCGTGATTCACCCCTCCACTTT.

This chain links TRBV11-2 with TRBJ2-3; 13 bases are a match to TRBD2. Germline V gene data show CDR1 as SGHAT and CDR2 as FQNNGV. The CDR3 has 18 residues. V lost 3 bases and J lost 5; bases outside the gene matches: 11. DNA of the CDR3: TGTGCCAGCAGCTTGGGATCTACTAGCGGGGGGGGAGGAGATACGCAGTATTTT. Its protein product is CASSLGSTSGGGGDTQYF.

There are many counts of this clonotype. The rearrangement uses TRBV7-2 and TRBJ1-6; D is possibly TRBD1 (5 bases). The CDR3 totals 14 residues. Trimming removed 0 bases from V and 7 bases from J, with 7 bases in between. Looked up from germline, CDR1 is SGHTA and CDR2 is FQGNSA. The CDR3 DNA sequence: TGTGCCAGCAGCTTAGCGGCAGGGAATTCACCCCTCCACTTT. Translated: CASSLAAGNSPLHF.

This clonotype has a handful of counts. The V call is TRBV7-2, the J call TRBJ2-7; D uncertain. CDR3 length: 11 amino acids. The ends were cut back, 3 bases at V and 6 bases at J, with 6 bases in the middle. CDR1 and CDR2 (germline): SGHTA, FQGNSA. The CDR3 sequence is CASSFSSEQYF. Here the CDR3 DNA reads TGTGCCAGCAGCTTCTCGAGCGAGCAGTACTTC.

This chain connects TRBV5-1 to TRBJ2-1; D gene unclear. CDR3 size: 9 residues. The V end was cut by 8 bases, the J end by 4 bases, with 1 base between. CDR1 and CDR2 from the germline V gene are SGHRS and YFSETQ. The CDR3, as DNA: TGCGCCAGATACAATGAGCAGTTCTTC. It is translated as CARYNEQFF.

Comment on this clonotype: A read error may produce the germline difference seen at one junction end. The J gene is TRBJ2-7, the V gene TRBV5-1; 8 positions match TRBD2. The V gene's germline CDR1 is SGHRS and CDR2 YFSETQ. The CDR3 extends over 11 amino acids. DNA for the CDR3: TGTGCCAGCAGCTTAGCGGGGGAGCAGTACTTC. It encodes CASSLAGEQYF.

This chain links TRBV19 with TRBJ2-7, with a possible D match to TRBD2 (5 bases). CDR1 is LNHDA and CDR2 is SQIVND in the germline V gene (reference sequence). Trimming took 4 bases from V and 3 from J, leaving 7 bases between them. The CDR3 is 12 residues long. The CDR3 DNA reads TGTGCCAGTAGTAACCGGGACTACGAGCAGTACTTC. Its translation: CASSNRDYEQYF.

This clonotype was seen just once. A clone one base away is much larger, so this may be a read error. The genes are TRBV20-1 and TRBJ1-2; possible D gene TRBD1, 6 bases. The CDR3 runs to 14 residues. The V gene's germline CDR1 is DFQATT and CDR2 SNEGSKA (reference sequence). V lost 6 bases and J 3 bases, leaving 17 bases between the germline ends. CDR3 loop: CSASPGGTHYGYTF. In nucleotides, the CDR3 is TGCAGTGCGAGCCCGGGGGGCACCCACTATGGCTACACCTTC.

The V and J genes are TRBV25-1 and TRBJ1-4; no clear D gene. There are 15 residues in the CDR3. Germline V gene lookup returns CDR1 MGHDK and CDR2 SYGVNS. Trimming shortened V by 8 bases and J by 2 bases, and 15 bases separated the two germline ends. The CDR3 DNA is TGTGCCAGCTCAAAGCTACGGGATACTAATGAAAAACTGTTTTTT. This encodes CASSKLRDTNEKLFF. Full variable domain (missing parts from reference TRBV25-1 and TRBJ1-4): EADIYQTPRYLVIGTGKKITLECSQTMGHDKMYWYQQDPGMELHLIHYSYGVNSTEKGDLSSESTVSRIRTEHFPLTLESARPSHTSQYLCASSKLRDTNEKLFFGSGTQLSVL.

This clonotype was recorded at least ten times. The chain combines TRBV20-1 with TRBJ2-7; 9 bases align to TRBD1. The J segment lost 6 bases and the V segment lost 6 bases, leaving 12 bases of the junction unmatched. This CDR3 comprises 14 residues. Germline V gene lookup returns CDR1 DFQATT and CDR2 SNEGSKA (reference sequence). CDR3 in amino acids: CSAAPGTGLSEQYF. The CDR3 DNA reads as TGCAGTGCAGCCCCCGGGACAGGGCTCAGCGAGCAGTACTTC.

This clonotype was recorded many times. J is TRBJ2-7 and V is TRBV9, with TRBD1 as a possible D gene (6 bases). The V gene's germline CDR1 is SGDLS and CDR2 YYNGEE. The germline V and J ends were trimmed by 2 bases and 6 bases, with 15 bases remaining between them. This CDR3 has 14 residues. CDR3 loop: CASSVRGNSGEQYF. CDR3 DNA: TGTGCCAGCAGCGTGAGGGGGAATTCGGGCGAGCAGTACTTC.

This chain joins TRBV12-3 or TRBV12-4 and TRBJ2-7; possible D gene TRBD1, 6 bases. The V end was cut by 7 bases, the J end by 3 bases, with 7 bases between. The CDR3 is made up of 11 amino acids. For the CDR3, the DNA is TGTGCCAGCAAAGGGGGCTACGAGCAGTACTTC. Protein sequence: CASKGGYEQYF.